One sample yielded the 5 T cell receptor beta chains listed below, sequenced in a study of blood T cell repertoires in COVID-19. Method: immunoSEQ multiplex PCR; TCRdb's copy keeps in-frame clones and lacks some. Among 130,000 to 150,000 clones listed, over 70% were seen once. Sample: peripheral blood. These receptors were obtained from a woman in her 50s with acute or convalescent COVID-19.

In regard to this clone: One end of the junction is discordant with germline, which a read error may explain. The V gene is TRBV7-7, the J gene TRBJ2-1, with TRBD2 identical over 13 bases. Germline V gene lookup returns CDR1 SSHAT and CDR2 FNYEAQ (reference sequence). The CDR3 has 16 amino acids. The CDR3 spells CASSRTSGSPYNEQFF. Here the CDR3 DNA reads TGTGCTAGCAGCCGGACTAGCGGGAGTCCCTACAATGAGCAGTTCTTC.

The chain couples TRBV7-8 to TRBJ1-2, with D possibly matching TRBD1 (5 bases). Trimming removed 4 bases from V and 5 bases from J, with 11 bases in between. Germline V gene data show CDR1 as SGHVS and CDR2 as FQNEAQ. The CDR3 consists of 13 residues. DNA of the CDR3: TGTGCCAGCAGCTCTTGGGACTCTTATGGCTACACCTTC. Translated: CASSSWDSYGYTF.

The table lists this clone with a count of one. This chain joins TRBV7-2 and TRBJ2-7; 15 bases fit TRBD2. V gave up 5 bases and J gave up 2 bases; unmatched junction bases: 10. In germline, CDR1 is SGHTA, CDR2 FQGNSA. This CDR3 is 18 amino acids long. The CDR3 region is CASSTLGTSGRRTYEQYF. Written as DNA, the CDR3 is TGTGCCAGCAGCACCCTCGGGACTAGCGGGAGGAGGACCTACGAGCAGTACTTC.

V is TRBV7-8 and J is TRBJ2-1, with 14 nucleotides matching TRBD2. CDR1 is SGHVS and CDR2 is FQNEAQ in the germline V gene. V gave up 4 bases and J gave up 6 bases; unmatched junction bases: 11. The CDR3 covers 18 residues. CDR3 DNA: TGTGCCAGCAGCTCGTGGACTAGCGGGGGGATCGGCGGCAATGAGCAGTTCTTC. Amino acid sequence: CASSSWTSGGIGGNEQFF.

The J gene is TRBJ2-7, the V gene TRBV25-1, with 7 bases lining up with TRBD1. The ends lost 4 bases at V and 5 bases at J; junction bases unmatched: 8. From germline, CDR1 is MGHDK and CDR2 SYGVNS. The CDR3 spans 14 residues. The DNA for the CDR3 is TGTGCCAGCAGTGCCTACAGGGGTAGGCACGAGCAGTACTTC. Translated: CASSAYRGRHEQYF.